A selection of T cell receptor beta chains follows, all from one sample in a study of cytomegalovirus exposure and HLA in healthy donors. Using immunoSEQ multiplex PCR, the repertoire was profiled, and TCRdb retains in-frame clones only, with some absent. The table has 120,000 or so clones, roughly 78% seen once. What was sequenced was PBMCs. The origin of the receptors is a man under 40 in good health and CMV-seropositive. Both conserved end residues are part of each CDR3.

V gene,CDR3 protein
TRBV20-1,CSGPSGNEQFF
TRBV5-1,CASSLPKRGTASYEQYF
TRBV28,CASSSEAEAAYEQYF
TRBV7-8,CASRGGGKQYF
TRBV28,CASLSGQGNEKLFF
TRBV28,CASSSGDTEAFF
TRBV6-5,CASSPRDYYNEQFF
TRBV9,CASSVGGDTEAFF
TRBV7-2,CASSLFLGQGGEQFF
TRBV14,CASSHLAGWETQYF
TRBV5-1,CASSIRQGSHTEAFF
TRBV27,CASSLRGGRANYGYTF
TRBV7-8,CASSLSYGIGNTIYF
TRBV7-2,CASSWAGGVSYNEQFF
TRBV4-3,CASSPGGGAYNEQFF
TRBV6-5,CASTGDSYEQYF
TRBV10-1,CASSEQGTAFTDTQYF
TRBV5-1,CASSLSGSGSNEQFF
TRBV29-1,CSVGTSGLNEQFF
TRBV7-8,CASSLEGGRMYNEQFF
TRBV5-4,CASSLALGSSYEQYF
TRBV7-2,CASSPAPLLGGQETQYF
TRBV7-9,CSSSLITANSPLHF
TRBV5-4,CASSASGGPLLSYEQYF
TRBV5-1,CASSLTSGTTGELFF
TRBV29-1,CSVKSGPNTGELFF
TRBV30,CAWGWDLGGNEQFF
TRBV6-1,CASSGVRVMGGYTF
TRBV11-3,CASSFRGSYEQYF
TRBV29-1,CSVKDGQGSSYNEQFF
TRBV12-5,CATVGGDQPQHF
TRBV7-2,CASSTPPTSGARRDTQYF
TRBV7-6,CASSDRVPYEQYF
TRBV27,CASSSPGTGNQPQHF
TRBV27,CASSSLSGTDTQYF
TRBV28,CASSLWEGTGTQYF
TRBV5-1,CASSSGGGSLFDEQFF
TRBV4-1,CASSQVQGFGTEAFF
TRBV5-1,CASSLQSSVGEQFF
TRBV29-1,CSVVTGSSYEQYF
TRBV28,CASSLPGSSSGRSSTRFF
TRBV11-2,CASSPAGDTEAFF
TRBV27,CASGTGGPRSLAFF
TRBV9,CASSVRIAGGTDTQYF
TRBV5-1,CASSSGLAGEGEQFF
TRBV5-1,CASSPQGIGEKLFF
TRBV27,CASSLTVPNQPQHF
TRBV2,CASILALNTGELFF
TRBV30,CACHLGGSEQYF
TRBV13,CASSLSLAGGSQSYEQYF